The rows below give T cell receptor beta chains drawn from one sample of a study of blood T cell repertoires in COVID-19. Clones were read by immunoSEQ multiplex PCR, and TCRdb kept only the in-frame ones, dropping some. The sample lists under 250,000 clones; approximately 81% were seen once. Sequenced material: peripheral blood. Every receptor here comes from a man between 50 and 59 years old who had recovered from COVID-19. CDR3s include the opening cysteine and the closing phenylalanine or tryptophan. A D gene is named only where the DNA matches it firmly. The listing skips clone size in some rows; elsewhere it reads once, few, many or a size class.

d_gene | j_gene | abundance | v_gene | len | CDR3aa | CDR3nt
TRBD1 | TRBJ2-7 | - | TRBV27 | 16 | CASRQIGTGGTYEQYF | TGTGCCAGCAGGCAAATCGGGACAGGGGGAACCTACGAGCAGTACTTC
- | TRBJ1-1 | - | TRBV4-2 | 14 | CASSRQGRNTEAFF | TGTGCCAGCAGCCGTCAGGGCCGGAACACTGAAGCTTTCTTT
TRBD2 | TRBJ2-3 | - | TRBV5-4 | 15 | CASSLLAGATDTQYF | TGTGCCAGCAGTTTACTAGCGGGAGCAACAGATACGCAGTATTTT
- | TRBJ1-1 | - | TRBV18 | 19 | CASSPIHLAGDTSNTEAFF | TGTGCCAGCTCACCAATTCATTTAGCAGGGGACACTTCGAACACTGAAGCTTTCTTT
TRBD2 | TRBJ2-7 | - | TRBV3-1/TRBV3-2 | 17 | CASSQEGTSGGGYEQYF | TGTGCCAGCAGCCAAGAAGGGACTAGCGGGGGTGGGTACGAGCAGTACTTC
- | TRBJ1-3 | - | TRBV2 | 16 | CASRGLAGLGGNTIYF | TGTGCCAGCAGGGGACTGGCGGGTCTAGGGGGAAACACCATATATTTT
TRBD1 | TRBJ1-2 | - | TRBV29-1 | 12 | CSVPGQSYGYTF | TGCAGCGTTCCGGGACAGAGTTATGGCTACACCTTC
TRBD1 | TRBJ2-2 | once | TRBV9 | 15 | CASSGQGSDTGELFF | TGTGCCAGCAGCGGACAGGGGAGTGACACCGGGGAGCTGTTTTTT
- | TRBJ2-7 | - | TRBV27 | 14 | CASSLKLENYEQYF | TGTGCCAGCAGTTTAAAACTCGAAAACTACGAGCAGTACTTC
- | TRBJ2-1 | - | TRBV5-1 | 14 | CASRGLPSYNEQFF | TGCGCCAGCCGGGGGTTACCGTCCTACAATGAGCAGTTCTTC
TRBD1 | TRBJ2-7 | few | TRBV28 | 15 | CASSTTGTGAHEQYF | TGTGCCAGCAGTACCACCGGGACAGGGGCTCACGAGCAGTACTTC
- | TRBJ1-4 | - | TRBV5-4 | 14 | CASSLVGQNEKLFF | TGTGCCAGCAGCTTGGTAGGACAGAATGAAAAACTGTTTTTT
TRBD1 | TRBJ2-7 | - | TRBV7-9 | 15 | CASRPSGTGAYEQYF | TGTGCCAGCAGACCTTCCGGGACAGGGGCCTACGAGCAGTACTTC
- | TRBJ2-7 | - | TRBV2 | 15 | CASSVEASRAYEQYF | TGTGCCAGCAGTGTCGAAGCCTCAAGAGCCTACGAGCAGTACTTC
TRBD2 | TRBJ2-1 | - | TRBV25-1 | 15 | CASRGLATSYNEQFF | TGTGCCAGCAGGGGACTAGCGACCTCCTACAATGAGCAGTTCTTC
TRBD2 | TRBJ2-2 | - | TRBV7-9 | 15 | CASSRGLAGGGELFF | TGTGCCAGCAGCCGTGGACTAGCGGGAGGAGGGGAGCTGTTTTTT
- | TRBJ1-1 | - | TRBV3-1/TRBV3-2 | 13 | CASSQDPHPRAFF | TGTGCCAGCAGCCAAGACCCGCATCCGAGGGCTTTCTTT
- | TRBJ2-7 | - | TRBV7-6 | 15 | CASSLMAARGYEQYF | TGTGCCAGCAGCTTAATGGCGGCCAGGGGCTACGAGCAGTACTTC
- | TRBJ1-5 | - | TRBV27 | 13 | CASSFTYNQPQHF | TGTGCCAGCAGTTTCACCTATAATCAGCCCCAGCATTTT
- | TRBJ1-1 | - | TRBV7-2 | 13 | CASAQGMNTEAFF | TGTGCCTCAGCACAGGGAATGAACACTGAAGCTTTCTTT
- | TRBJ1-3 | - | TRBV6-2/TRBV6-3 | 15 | CASSAPYRSGNTIYF | TGTGCCAGCAGTGCCCCCTACCGCTCTGGAAACACCATATATTTT
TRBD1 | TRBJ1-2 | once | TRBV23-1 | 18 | CASSPSKTGRQGAYGYTF | TGCGCCAGCAGTCCAAGTAAGACAGGGCGTCAAGGGGCCTATGGCTACACCTTC
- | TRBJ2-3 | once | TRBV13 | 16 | CASSFGGGGSTDTQYF | TGTGCCAGCAGCTTCGGAGGAGGTGGAAGCACAGATACGCAGTATTTT
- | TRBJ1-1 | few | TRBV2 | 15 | CASSVQGASNTEAFF | TGTGCCAGCAGTGTCCAAGGGGCTTCGAACACTGAAGCTTTCTTT
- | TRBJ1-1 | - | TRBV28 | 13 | CASSYRENTEAFF | TGTGCCAGCAGTTACAGGGAGAACACTGAAGCTTTCTTT
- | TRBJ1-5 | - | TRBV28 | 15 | CASSFGGGGNQPQHF | TGTGCCAGCAGTTTTGGGGGGGGCGGCAATCAGCCCCAGCATTTT
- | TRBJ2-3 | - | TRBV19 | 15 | CASSSGFLESDTQYF | TGTGCCAGTAGTTCCGGGTTTTTGGAATCGGATACGCAGTATTTT
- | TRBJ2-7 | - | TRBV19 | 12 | CASRGDRYEQYF | TGTGCCAGTAGGGGCGACCGCTACGAGCAGTACTTC
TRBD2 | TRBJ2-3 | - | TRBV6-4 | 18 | CASSDSGLAGGSTDTQYF | TGTGCCAGCAGTGACTCCGGACTAGCGGGAGGGTCCACAGATACGCAGTATTTT
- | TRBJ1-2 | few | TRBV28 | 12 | CASSTGYYGYTF | TGTGCCAGCAGCACAGGGTACTATGGCTACACCTTC
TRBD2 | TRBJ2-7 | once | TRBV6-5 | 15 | CASRGLAGGPYEQYF | TGTGCCAGCAGGGGACTAGCGGGAGGGCCCTACGAGCAGTACTTC
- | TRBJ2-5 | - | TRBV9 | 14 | CASSVGGSQETQYF | TGTGCCAGCAGCGTTGGCGGGTCCCAAGAGACCCAGTACTTC
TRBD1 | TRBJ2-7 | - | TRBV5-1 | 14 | CASSSRDRGYEQYF | TGCGCCAGCAGCTCCCGGGACAGAGGGTACGAGCAGTACTTC
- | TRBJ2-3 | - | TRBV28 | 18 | CASSSILRGNTPTDTQYF | TGTGCCAGCAGTTCGATTTTACGGGGTAATACCCCCACAGATACGCAGTATTTT
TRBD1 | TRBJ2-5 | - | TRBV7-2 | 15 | CASSFGDRVVETQYF | TGTGCCAGCAGCTTTGGGGACAGGGTGGTGGAGACCCAGTACTTC
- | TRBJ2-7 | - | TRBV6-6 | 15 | CASTHPGRPPYEQYF | TGTGCCAGCACCCACCCGGGGAGGCCACCCTACGAGCAGTACTTC
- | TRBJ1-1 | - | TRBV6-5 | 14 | CASSYGVGGTEAFF | TGTGCCAGCAGTTACGGGGTAGGGGGCACTGAAGCTTTCTTT
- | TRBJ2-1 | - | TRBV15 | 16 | CATSREYVMAYNEQFF | TGTGCCACCAGCAGAGAATACGTAATGGCTTACAATGAGCAGTTCTTC
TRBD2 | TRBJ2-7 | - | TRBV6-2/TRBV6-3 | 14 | CASSRAGSAYEQYF | TGTGCCAGCAGTCGAGCGGGATCGGCCTACGAGCAGTACTTC
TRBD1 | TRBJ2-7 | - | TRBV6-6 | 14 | CASSYSATGIEQYF | TGTGCCAGCAGTTACTCAGCGACAGGGATCGAGCAGTACTTC
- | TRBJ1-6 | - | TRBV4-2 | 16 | CASSQDKRGYDSPLHF | TGTGCCAGCAGCCAAGATAAGCGGGGGTATGATTCACCCCTCCACTTT
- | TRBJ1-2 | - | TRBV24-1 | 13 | CATSEGLWHGYTF | TGTGCCACCAGTGAGGGCCTCTGGCACGGCTACACCTTC
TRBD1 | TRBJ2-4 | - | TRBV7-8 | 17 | CASSPLPGTGAKNIQYF | TGTGCCAGCAGCCCTCTCCCCGGGACAGGAGCCAAAAACATTCAGTACTTC
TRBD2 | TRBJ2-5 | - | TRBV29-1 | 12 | CSVAGGLGTQYF | TGCAGCGTTGCGGGGGGACTCGGGACCCAGTACTTC